The present entry profiles one T cell receptor beta chain with its context. The data derive from a study of T cells in tuberculosis. Study-wide background: Sequenced TCRs come from CD1B-GMM tetramer-binding T cells.

Thawed, overnight-rested PBMC were stained with GMM-loaded CD1B tetramer, viability dye and anti-CD3, then sorted. The lipid loaded on the CD1B tetramers was C32 glucose monomycolate from Rhodococcus equi. PBMC for tetramer sorting were first depleted of CD14-expressing monocytes. No alpha-beta pairing information exists for these sequences. Method: immunoSEQ multiplex PCR; TCRdb's copy keeps in-frame clones and lacks some. The table lists about 58,000 clones, 88% of them singletons. Trimming pared 0 bases from V and 4 bases from J, leaving 12 bases between. Looked up from germline, CDR1 is SGHDN and CDR2 is FVKESK. The CDR3 sequence is 15 residues long.

The chain uses TRBV14 and TRBJ1-2; the D is unclear. Sequencing used CD1b-GMM tetramer-negative cells sorted from PBMCs. The receptor comes from an adult woman with latent tuberculosis. DNA of the CDR3: TGTGCCAGCAGCCAAGATCAGGCGTCAGGCTATGGCTACACCTTC. Translated: CASSQDQASGYGYTF.